These 14 T cell receptor beta chains were all obtained from the same sample, sequenced in a study of cytomegalovirus exposure and HLA in healthy donors (dated 2017 in TCRdb). The library was produced with the immunoSEQ multiplex PCR assay. TCRdb carries this immuneACCESS record with in-frame sequences only. Its versions omit some clonotypes, under half of them owing to an unresolved V gene in the studies checked, with the rest unexplained. Counted in this sample were over 45,000 clones; more than 75% of them appeared once. Of the sample, 1% to 1.2% falls within the top ten clones. The specimen was PBMCs. The receptors shown here come from a man younger than 30 in good health and CMV-seronegative.

The chain has TRBV14 and TRBJ2-1, with D possibly being TRBD1 (6 bases). Germline V CDR1 and CDR2: SGHDN, FVKESK. The V end lost 2 bases, the J end lost 7 bases, and 18 bases lay between the germline ends. The CDR3 contains 16 residues. DNA of the CDR3: TGTGCCAGCAGCCAAACCCGGGACAATCTGGGGAATGAGCAGTTCTTC. This gives the protein CASSQTRDNLGNEQFF.

The CDR3 DNA sequence: TGTGCCAGTAGTCCCGGACAGTCGGCCGGGGGCTACACCTTC. As protein: CASSPGQSAGGYTF. The chain recombines TRBV19 with TRBJ1-2, with D perhaps matching TRBD1 (6 bases). This CDR3 contains 14 residues. The V and J ends lost 5 bases and 8 bases respectively, with 18 bases between them. The germline V gene encodes CDR1 LNHDA and CDR2 SQIVND (reference sequence).

The V gene is TRBV4-2, the J gene TRBJ2-7; D is possibly TRBD2 (6 bases). CDR1 and CDR2 (germline): LGHNA, YNFKEQ. The germline V and J ends were trimmed by 0 bases and 2 bases, with 14 bases remaining between them. This CDR3 contains 16 residues. The CDR3 DNA reads TGTGCCAGCAGCCAAGATTGGGCGGGACCCCCCTACGAGCAGTACTTC. This gives the protein CASSQDWAGPPYEQYF.

The CDR3 sequence: CASSLVSSFSRGQFF. The CDR3 DNA sequence: TGTGCCAGCAGCTTAGTCTCTAGCTTCTCCCGTGGGCAGTTCTTC. This chain uses TRBV13 with TRBJ2-1; maybe TRBD2 (5 bases). The V gene's germline CDR1 is PRHDT and CDR2 FYEKMQ (reference sequence). Deletions cut 1 base from V and 12 bases from J, with 19 bases between. The CDR3 loop spans 15 amino acids. Based on the CDR3 plus reference TRBV13 and TRBJ2-1, the full variable domain is AAGVIQSPRHLIKEKRETATLKCYPIPRHDTVYWYQQGPGQDPQFLISFYEKMQSDKGSIPDRFSAQQFSDYHSELNMSSLELGDSALYFCASSLVSSFSRGQFFGPGTRLTVL.

This rearrangement joins TRBV28 to TRBJ2-7, with TRBD2 identical over 8 bases. V trimming: 0 bases; J trimming: 7 bases; junction bases outside the gene matches: 14. CDR1 and CDR2 (germline): MDHEN, SYDVKM. CDR3 length equals 17 residues. This chain's CDR3 is CASSLWSGGEGRWEQYF. DNA of the CDR3: TGTGCCAGCAGTTTATGGTCGGGGGGGGAGGGGCGATGGGAGCAGTACTTC.

The rearrangement joins TRBV5-1 to TRBJ1-4; D unclear. Germline CDR1 reads SGHRS; CDR2 reads YFSETQ. The CDR3 is 12 amino acids. Trimming cost V 5 bases and J 7 bases, with 9 bases left between them. The CDR3 bases are TGCGCCAGCAGAAAAACGGGTGAAAAACTGTTTTTT. It codes for CASRKTGEKLFF.

The chain links TRBV11-2 to TRBJ2-7, with TRBD1 identical over 9 bases. The CDR3 has 15 residues. V dropped 5 bases and J dropped 6; count of bases not matched to a gene: 11. Germline lookup yields CDR1 SGHAT and CDR2 FQNNGV. The CDR3 reads CASSPNRGRFTEQYF. The CDR3 nucleotides are TGTGCCAGCAGCCCCAACAGGGGGCGCTTCACCGAGCAGTACTTC.

This sequence joins TRBV27 and TRBJ2-1; TRBD2 matches 7 bases. Unmatched junction bases numbered 9, after V lost 4 bases and J lost 6 bases. This CDR3 region has 15 residues. Germline-derived CDR1 and CDR2 are MNHEY and SMNVEV (reference sequence). CDR3 DNA sequence: TGTGCCAGCAGTTGGTGGCGGGAGATGGGCAATGAGCAGTTCTTC. It yields the protein CASSWWREMGNEQFF.

This chain connects TRBV4-1 to TRBJ2-1; 8 bases agree with TRBD2. The CDR3 is 17 amino acids. Germline V CDR1 and CDR2: MGHRA, YSYEKL. V lost 1 base to trimming and J lost 4 bases; unmatched junction nucleotides: 9. CDR3 sequence reads: CASSQGTSREPYNEQFF. The CDR3 coding sequence is TGCGCCAGCAGCCAAGGGACTAGCCGTGAGCCTTACAATGAGCAGTTCTTC.

This chain uses TRBV27 with TRBJ1-2; 7 bases are a match to TRBD1. V trimming: 8 bases; J trimming: 4 bases; junction bases outside the gene matches: 7. Looked up from germline, CDR1 is MNHEY and CDR2 is SMNVEV (reference sequence). This CDR3 comprises 13 residues. The CDR3, as DNA: TGTGCCAGCTCACTCCCAGGGGGCTATGGCTACACCTTC. It encodes CASSLPGGYGYTF.

The chain links TRBV6-1 to TRBJ1-1; 9 positions match TRBD1. Losses at the gene ends were 6 bases for V and 6 bases for J; bases not matched to a gene: 2. Germline CDR1 reads MNHNS; CDR2 reads SASEGT. The CDR3 sequence is 12 residues long. CDR3 DNA sequence: TGTGCCAGCAGCAGACAGGGGGCTGAAGCTTTCTTT. Its translation: CASSRQGAEAFF.

The chain recombines TRBV4-1 with TRBJ2-7; the D gene is possibly TRBD2 (5 bases). The CDR3 sequence is 17 residues long. Deletions cut 0 bases from V and 0 bases from J, with 15 bases between. CDR1 and CDR2 from the germline V gene are MGHRA and YSYEKL. In nucleotides, the CDR3 is TGCGCCAGCAGCCAAGATTCGAGGGTCCCGACCTCCTACGAGCAGTACTTC. Translating gives CASSQDSRVPTSYEQYF.

The chain carries TRBV4-1 and TRBJ1-1, with 7 bases lining up with TRBD1. The germline V gene has CDR1 MGHRA and CDR2 YSYEKL. Trimming cost V 5 bases and J 1 base; bases outside gene matches: 7. CDR3 length equals 15 residues. The CDR3 DNA follows: TGCGCCAGCAGCTTTCGACAGGGCTCGAACACTGAAGCTTTCTTT. Translation gives CASSFRQGSNTEAFF.

The chain has TRBV5-1 and TRBJ2-3, with 7 bases matching TRBD1. Germline CDR1 is SGHRS and CDR2 is YFSETQ. The CDR3 runs to 19 residues. The V segment lost 4 bases and the J segment 1 base; nucleotides outside the gene matches: 18. Here the CDR3 reads CASSAPTGESHSGTDTQYF. In DNA, the CDR3 is TGCGCCAGCAGCGCCCCAACAGGGGAATCTCACTCAGGCACAGATACGCAGTATTTT.